This TCR beta chain was observed in a study of blood T cell repertoires in COVID-19. Clones were read by immunoSEQ multiplex PCR, and TCRdb kept only the in-frame ones, dropping some. The sample lists just under 70,000 clones, roughly 89% occurring once. This clone has only one observation. V shed 3 bases, J shed 9 bases, and the junction held 4 bases outside the gene matches. CDR3 length equals 15 residues. CDR1 SGHDN and CDR2 FVKESK come from the germline V gene. The TCR was taken from a man aged 30-40 years with acute or convalescent COVID-19. The sequenced sample was peripheral blood. This chain joins TRBV14 and TRBJ2-2; the match to TRBD2 covers 13 bases. The chain's CDR3 is CASSQGGLAGWELFF. CDR3 nucleotide sequence: TGTGCCAGCAGCCAGGGGGGACTAGCGGGATGGGAGCTGTTTTTT.